Reported below is one TCR beta chain. This sample was included in a study of blood T cell repertoires in COVID-19. Study overall: The origin of the acute and convalescent COVID-19 samples was the United States, Italy and Spain.

As processed by the authors: Amplification from reference gene primers served as the basis for estimated nucleated cell counts. Some clones are missing from TCRdb's copy, which holds only in-frame ones; the method was immunoSEQ multiplex PCR. The V and J calls and the clone size are those of that table, but D and trimming were determined from the DNA. The table includes some 40,000 clones, about 88% detected once. This CDR3 spans 15 amino acids. Looked up from germline, CDR1 is SGHVS and CDR2 is FNYEAQ. V lost 5 bases, J lost 2 bases, and 13 bases lay in between. Sample: peripheral blood. The rearrangement uses TRBV7-6 and TRBJ1-5, with a weak D call TRBD1 (5 bases). The TCR sequence derives from a man aged 70-80 years with active COVID-19. The CDR3 DNA reads TGTGCCAGCAGCCCCGGGTGGGGCGGCAATCAGCCCCAGCATTTT. Encoded protein: CASSPGWGGNQPQHF.